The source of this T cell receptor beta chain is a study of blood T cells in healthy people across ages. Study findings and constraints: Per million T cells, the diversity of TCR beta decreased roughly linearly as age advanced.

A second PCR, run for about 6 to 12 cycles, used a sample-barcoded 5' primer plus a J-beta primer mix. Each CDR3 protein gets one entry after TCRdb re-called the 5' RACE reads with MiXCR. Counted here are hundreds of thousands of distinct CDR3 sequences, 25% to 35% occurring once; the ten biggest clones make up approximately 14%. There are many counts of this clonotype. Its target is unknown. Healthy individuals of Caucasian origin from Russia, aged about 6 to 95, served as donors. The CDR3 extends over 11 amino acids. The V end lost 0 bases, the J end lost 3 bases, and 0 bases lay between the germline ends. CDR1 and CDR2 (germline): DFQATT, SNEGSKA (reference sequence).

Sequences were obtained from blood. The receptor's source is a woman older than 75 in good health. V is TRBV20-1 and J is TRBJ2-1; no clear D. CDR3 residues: CSARDYNEQFF. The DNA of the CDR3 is TGCAGTGCTAGAGACTACAATGAGCAGTTCTTC.